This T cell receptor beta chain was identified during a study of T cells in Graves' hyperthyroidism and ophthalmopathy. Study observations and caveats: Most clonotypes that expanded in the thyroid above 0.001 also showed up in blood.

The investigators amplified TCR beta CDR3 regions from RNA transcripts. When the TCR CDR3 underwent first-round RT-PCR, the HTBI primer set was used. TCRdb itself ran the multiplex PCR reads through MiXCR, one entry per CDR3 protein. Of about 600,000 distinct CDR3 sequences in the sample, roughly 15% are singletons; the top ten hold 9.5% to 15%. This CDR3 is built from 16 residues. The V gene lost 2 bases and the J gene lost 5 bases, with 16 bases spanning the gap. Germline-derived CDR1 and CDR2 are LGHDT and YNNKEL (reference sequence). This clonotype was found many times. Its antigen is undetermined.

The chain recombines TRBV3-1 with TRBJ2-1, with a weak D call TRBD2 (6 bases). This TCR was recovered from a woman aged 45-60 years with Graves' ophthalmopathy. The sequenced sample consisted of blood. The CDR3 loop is CASSQNLPGLNNEQFF. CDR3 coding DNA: TGTGCCAGCAGCCAAAACCTACCGGGACTGAACAATGAGCAGTTCTTC.